This T cell receptor beta chain was recorded in a study of glioma-infiltrating T cells after dendritic cell vaccination. Study at large: Samples are from glioblastoma patients in Phase I and II dendritic cell vaccine trials.

The study's findings and limits: Complete blood and tumor specimen sets were limited to few patients.

Regarding this clone: Its antigen is not identified.

This CDR3 is 17 amino acids long. V dropped 5 bases and J dropped 4; count of bases not matched to a gene: 13. Germline lookup yields CDR1 SEHNR and CDR2 FQNEAQ (reference sequence). Assay: immunoSEQ multiplex PCR; the TCRdb copy retains only in-frame clones and omits some. The table lists tens of thousands of clones, 85% of them singletons. As for time point: after dendritic cell vaccination, including at tumor progression/relapse. The chain links TRBV7-9 to TRBJ1-2; TRBD1 matches 10 bases. The sample was blood, taken after dendritic cell vaccination. The sequence derives from a human donor with glioblastoma. The CDR3 DNA reads TGTGCCAGCAGCCCCTCGACAGGGGGCCTGGGAGCCTATGGCTACACCTTC. It is translated as CASSPSTGGLGAYGYTF.